The T cell receptor (beta chain) described here comes from a study of cytomegalovirus exposure and HLA in healthy donors. The PCR used 60 Vbeta and 13 Jbeta primers. Sequencing used immunoSEQ multiplex PCR; TCRdb keeps in-frame clones, though not all of them. Of fewer than 200,000 clones listed, around 75% are singletons. Donors in the study were healthy people who gave bone marrow. Material: PBMCs. The clonotype comes from a woman younger than 45 in good health and CMV-seronegative.

CDR3 sequence (DNA): TGTGCCTGGAGTGTAGGGGCCGGGTACGAGCAGTACTTC. The encoded protein is CAWSVGAGYEQYF. This chain connects TRBV30 to TRBJ2-5; D may be TRBD1 (5 bases). The J call is doubtful: the DNA matches TRBJ2-7 better. The CDR3 has 13 amino acids. Germline CDR1 GTSNPN, CDR2 SVGIG (reference sequence).